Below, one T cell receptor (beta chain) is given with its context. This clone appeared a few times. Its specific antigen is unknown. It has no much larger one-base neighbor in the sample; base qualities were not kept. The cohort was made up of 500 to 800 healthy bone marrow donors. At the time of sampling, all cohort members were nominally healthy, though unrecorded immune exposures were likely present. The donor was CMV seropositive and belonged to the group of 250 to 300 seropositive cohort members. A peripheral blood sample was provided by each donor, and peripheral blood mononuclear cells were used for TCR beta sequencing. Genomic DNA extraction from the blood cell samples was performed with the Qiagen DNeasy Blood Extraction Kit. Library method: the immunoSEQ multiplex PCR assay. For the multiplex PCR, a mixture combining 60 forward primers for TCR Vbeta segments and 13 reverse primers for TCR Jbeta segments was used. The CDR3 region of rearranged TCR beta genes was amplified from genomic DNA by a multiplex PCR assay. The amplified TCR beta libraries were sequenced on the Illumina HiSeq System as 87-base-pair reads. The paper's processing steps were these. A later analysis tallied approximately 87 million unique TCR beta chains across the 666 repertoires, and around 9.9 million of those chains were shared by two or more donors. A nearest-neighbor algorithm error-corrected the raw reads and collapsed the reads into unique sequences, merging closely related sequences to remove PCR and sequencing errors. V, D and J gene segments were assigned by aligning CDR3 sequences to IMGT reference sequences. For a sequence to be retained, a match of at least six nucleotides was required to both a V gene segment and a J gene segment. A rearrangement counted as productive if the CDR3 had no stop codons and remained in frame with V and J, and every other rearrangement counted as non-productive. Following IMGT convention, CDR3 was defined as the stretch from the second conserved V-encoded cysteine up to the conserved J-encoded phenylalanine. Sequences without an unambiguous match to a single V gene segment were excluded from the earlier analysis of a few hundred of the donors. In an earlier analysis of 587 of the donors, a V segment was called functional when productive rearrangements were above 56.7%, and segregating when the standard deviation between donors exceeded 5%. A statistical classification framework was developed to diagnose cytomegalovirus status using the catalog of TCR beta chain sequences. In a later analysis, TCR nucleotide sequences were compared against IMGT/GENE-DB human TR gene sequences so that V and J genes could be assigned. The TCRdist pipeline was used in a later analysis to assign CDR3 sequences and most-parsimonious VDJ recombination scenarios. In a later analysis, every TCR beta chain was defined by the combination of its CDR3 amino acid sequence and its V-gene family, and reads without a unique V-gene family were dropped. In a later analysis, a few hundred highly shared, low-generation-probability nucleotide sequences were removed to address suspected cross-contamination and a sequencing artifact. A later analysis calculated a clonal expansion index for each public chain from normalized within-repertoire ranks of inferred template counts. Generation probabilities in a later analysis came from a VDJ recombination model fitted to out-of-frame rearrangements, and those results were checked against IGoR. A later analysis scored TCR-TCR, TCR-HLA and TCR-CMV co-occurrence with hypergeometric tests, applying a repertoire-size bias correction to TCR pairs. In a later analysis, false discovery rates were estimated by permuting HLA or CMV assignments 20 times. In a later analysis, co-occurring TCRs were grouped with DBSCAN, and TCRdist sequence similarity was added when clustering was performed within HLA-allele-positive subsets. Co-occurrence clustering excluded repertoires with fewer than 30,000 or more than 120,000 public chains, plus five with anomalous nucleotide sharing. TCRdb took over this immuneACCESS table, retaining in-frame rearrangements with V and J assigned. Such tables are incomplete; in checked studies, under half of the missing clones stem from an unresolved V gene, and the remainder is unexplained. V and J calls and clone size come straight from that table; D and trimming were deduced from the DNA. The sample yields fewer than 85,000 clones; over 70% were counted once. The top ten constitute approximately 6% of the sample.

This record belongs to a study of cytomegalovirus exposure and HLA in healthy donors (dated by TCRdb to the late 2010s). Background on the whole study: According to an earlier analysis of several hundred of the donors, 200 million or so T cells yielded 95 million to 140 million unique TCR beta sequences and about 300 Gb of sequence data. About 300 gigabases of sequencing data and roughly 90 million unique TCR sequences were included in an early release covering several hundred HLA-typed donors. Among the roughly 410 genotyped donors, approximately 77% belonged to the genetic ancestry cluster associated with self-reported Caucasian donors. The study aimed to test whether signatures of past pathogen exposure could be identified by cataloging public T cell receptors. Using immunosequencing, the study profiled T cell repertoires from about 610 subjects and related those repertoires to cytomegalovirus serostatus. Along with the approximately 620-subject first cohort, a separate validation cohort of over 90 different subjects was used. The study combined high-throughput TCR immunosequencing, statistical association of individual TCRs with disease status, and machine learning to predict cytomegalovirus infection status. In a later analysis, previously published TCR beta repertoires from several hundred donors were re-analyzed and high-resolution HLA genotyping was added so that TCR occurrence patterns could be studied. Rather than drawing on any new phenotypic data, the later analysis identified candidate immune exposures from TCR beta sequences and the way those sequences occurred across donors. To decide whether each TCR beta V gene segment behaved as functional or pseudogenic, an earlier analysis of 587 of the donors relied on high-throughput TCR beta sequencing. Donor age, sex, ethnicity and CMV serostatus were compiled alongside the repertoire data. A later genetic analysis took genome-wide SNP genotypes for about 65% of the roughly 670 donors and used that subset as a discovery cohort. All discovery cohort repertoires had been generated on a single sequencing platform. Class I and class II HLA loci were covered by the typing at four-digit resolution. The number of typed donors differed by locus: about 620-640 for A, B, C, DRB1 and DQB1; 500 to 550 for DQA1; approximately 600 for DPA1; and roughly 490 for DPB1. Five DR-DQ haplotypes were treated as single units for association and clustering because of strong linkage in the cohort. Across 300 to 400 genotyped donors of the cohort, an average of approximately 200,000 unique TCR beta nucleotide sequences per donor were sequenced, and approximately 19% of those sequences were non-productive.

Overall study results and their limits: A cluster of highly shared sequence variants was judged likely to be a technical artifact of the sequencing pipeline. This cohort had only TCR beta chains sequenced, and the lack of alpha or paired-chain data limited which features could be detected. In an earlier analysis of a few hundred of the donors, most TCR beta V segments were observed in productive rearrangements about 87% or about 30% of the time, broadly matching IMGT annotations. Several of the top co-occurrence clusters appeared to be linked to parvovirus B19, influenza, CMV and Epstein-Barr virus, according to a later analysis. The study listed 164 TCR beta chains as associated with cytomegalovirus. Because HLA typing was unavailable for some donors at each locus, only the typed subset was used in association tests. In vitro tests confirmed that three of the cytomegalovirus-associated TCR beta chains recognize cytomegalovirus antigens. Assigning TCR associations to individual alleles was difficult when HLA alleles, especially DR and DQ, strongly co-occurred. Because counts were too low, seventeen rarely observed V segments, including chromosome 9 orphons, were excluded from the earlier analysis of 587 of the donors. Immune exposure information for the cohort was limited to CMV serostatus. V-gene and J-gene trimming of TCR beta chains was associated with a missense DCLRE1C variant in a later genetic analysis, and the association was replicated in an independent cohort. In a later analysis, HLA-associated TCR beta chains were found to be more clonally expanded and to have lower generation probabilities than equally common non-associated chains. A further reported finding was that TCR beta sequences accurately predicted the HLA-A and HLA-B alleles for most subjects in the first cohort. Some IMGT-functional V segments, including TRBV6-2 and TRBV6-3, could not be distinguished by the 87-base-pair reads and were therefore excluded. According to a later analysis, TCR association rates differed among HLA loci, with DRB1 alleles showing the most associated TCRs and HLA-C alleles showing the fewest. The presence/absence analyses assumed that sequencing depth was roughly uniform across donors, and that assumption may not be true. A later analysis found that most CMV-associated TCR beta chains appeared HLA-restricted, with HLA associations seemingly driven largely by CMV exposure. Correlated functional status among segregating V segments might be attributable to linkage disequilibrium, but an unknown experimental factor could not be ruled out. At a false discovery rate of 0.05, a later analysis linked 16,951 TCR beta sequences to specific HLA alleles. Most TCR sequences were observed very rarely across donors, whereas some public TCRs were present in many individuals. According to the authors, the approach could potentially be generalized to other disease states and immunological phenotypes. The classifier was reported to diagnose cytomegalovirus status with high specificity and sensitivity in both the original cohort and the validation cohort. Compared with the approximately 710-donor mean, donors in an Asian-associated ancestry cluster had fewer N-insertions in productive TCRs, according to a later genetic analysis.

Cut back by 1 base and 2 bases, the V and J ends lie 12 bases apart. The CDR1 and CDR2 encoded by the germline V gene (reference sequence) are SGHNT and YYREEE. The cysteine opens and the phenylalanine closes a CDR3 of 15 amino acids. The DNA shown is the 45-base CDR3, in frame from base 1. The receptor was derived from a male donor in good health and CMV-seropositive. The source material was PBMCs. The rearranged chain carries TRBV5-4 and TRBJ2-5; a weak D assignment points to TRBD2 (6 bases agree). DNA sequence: TGTGCCAGCAGCTTGCCCGGGCGGGGACAAGAGACCCAGTACTTC. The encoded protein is CASSLPGRGQETQYF.